The 13 T cell receptor beta chains below were found in one sample sequenced in a study of beta chain bispecific antibodies for T cell cancers. Whole-study findings and limits: Most targeted TRBV signal came from the leukemia cell line cells, not normal T cells. Anti-TRBV12 exposure, compared with anti-CD19, reduced the TRBV12-3 proportion of TRBV signal by about 99%.

TCRdb independently ran MiXCR on the 5' RACE reads; one entry per CDR3 protein. The sample records tens of thousands of distinct CDR3 sequences, 2% to 2.5% being singletons. Either OKT3 anti-CD3 antibody or CD3/CD28 beads expanded T cells from blood mononuclear cells over roughly 3 days. Their recognized antigens are unknown. The specimen was healthy donor T cells cultured with leukemia cells, collected from a culture containing a bispecific antibody targeting TCR Vbeta12. The receptors were gathered from a human donor in good health. Some clones in this sample may be carry-over from other donors' samples.

This clonotype came up many times. J is TRBJ2-7 and V is TRBV5-1, with 9 bases matching TRBD1. The germline V gene has CDR1 SGHRS and CDR2 YFSETQ. This CDR3 region has 14 residues. Trimming removed 3 bases from V and 0 bases from J; junction bases left unmatched: 1. CDR3 nucleotides: TGCGCCAGCAGCTGGGGACAGGGCTCCTACGAGCAGTACTTC. Protein: CASSWGQGSYEQYF. Combining the CDR3 with reference TRBV5-1 and TRBJ2-7 gives the whole variable domain KAGVTQTPRYLIKTRGQQVTLSCSPISGHRSVSWYQQTPGQGLQFLFEYFSETQRNKGNFPGRFSGRQFSNSRSEMNVSTLELGDSALYLCASSWGQGSYEQYFGPGTRLTVT.

This clonotype was recorded many times. V gene TRBV4-1 combines with J gene TRBJ1-2, with D tentatively TRBD1 (6 bases). Germline CDR1 is MGHRA and CDR2 is YSYEKL. The CDR3 totals 12 residues. Trimming took off 2 bases at V and 12 bases at J, with 13 bases between the two ends. The CDR3 DNA reads as TGCGCCAGCAGCCAATTGACAGGACCACACACCTTC. Its protein product is CASSQLTGPHTF.

In its sample, this clonotype was seen many times. The J gene is TRBJ2-7, the V gene TRBV27, with TRBD1 matching 7 bases. Germline-derived CDR1 and CDR2 are MNHEY and SMNVEV (reference sequence). This CDR3 has 12 residues. With V trimmed by 5 bases and J by 11 bases, 9 bases remained unmatched. CDR3 in DNA: TGTGCCAGCAGTACTACAGGGGAGACGGAGTACTTC. This codes for CASSTTGETEYF.

This clonotype has ten or more counts. V and J are TRBV20-1 and TRBJ1-1; 8 bases are shared with TRBD1. The CDR3 is 15 residues long. With V trimmed by 4 bases and J by 6 bases, 13 bases remained unmatched. Germline CDR1 is DFQATT and CDR2 is SNEGSKA (reference sequence). CDR3 in DNA: TGCAGTGCTATCCAAGTAGGGACAGGCTCGCCTGAAGCTTTCTTT. Protein sequence: CSAIQVGTGSPEAFF.

This clonotype was observed many times. The rearrangement links TRBV14 to TRBJ1-2; 9 nucleotides line up with TRBD1. Germline CDR1 reads SGHDN; CDR2 reads FVKESK. The CDR3 has 13 residues. After removal of 2 bases from V and 7 bases from J, the junction contained 2 bases not matched to a gene. The CDR3 here is CASSQTGGLGYTF. In nucleotides, the CDR3 is TGTGCCAGCAGCCAAACAGGGGGCCTTGGCTACACCTTC.

In its sample, this clonotype ranks as medium-sized. V gene TRBV20-1 combines with J gene TRBJ2-1, with D possibly matching TRBD2 (5 bases). The CDR3 is 15 residues long. Trimming left V 1 base short and J 0 bases short, with 10 bases between. The germline gives CDR1 DFQATT, CDR2 SNEGSKA (reference sequence). CDR3 protein: CSARAEGGSYNEQFF. The CDR3 nucleotides are TGCAGTGCTAGAGCCGAGGGCGGCTCCTACAATGAGCAGTTCTTC.

This clonotype has a handful of counts. The chain employs TRBV9 and TRBJ1-5, with D perhaps matching TRBD1 (6 bases). Germline CDR1 and CDR2: SGDLS and YYNGEE. The CDR3 covers 16 residues. V was clipped by 4 bases and J by 1 base, with 15 bases between them. Written as DNA, the CDR3 is TGTGCCAGCAGCCCCGGGGGCGCGGGGAGCAATCAGCCCCAGCATTTT. This translates into CASSPGGAGSNQPQHF.

This clonotype is judged medium-sized. This chain links TRBV10-3 with TRBJ1-2; no clear D. The CDR3 is 12 residues long. CDR1 ENHRY and CDR2 SYGVKD come from the germline V gene. V dropped 3 bases and J dropped 10 bases, with 12 bases sitting between them. CDR3 nucleotide sequence: TGTGCCATCAGTGATGGGGAAATCCACTACACCTTC. The encoded protein is CAISDGEIHYTF.

There are many counts of this clonotype. This sequence joins TRBV27 and TRBJ2-7; TRBD1 aligns across 10 bases. V shed 4 bases and J 6 bases; nucleotides not matched to a gene: 6. The CDR3 is 14 amino acids. Germline V gene data show CDR1 as MNHEY and CDR2 as SMNVEV (reference sequence). The CDR3 DNA reads as TGTGCCAGCAGTTCCTTGGACAGGGGGGGCGAGCAGTACTTC. Amino acid sequence: CASSSLDRGGEQYF.

This clonotype has ten or more counts. This chain joins TRBV10-1 and TRBJ1-1, with D unresolved. The CDR3 length is 11 residues. Deletions cut 3 bases from V and 4 bases from J, with 3 bases between. Germline V CDR1 and CDR2: WNHNN, SYGVQD (reference sequence). CDR3 DNA sequence: TGCGCCAGCAGTGAAATCACTGAAGCTTTCTTT. The encoded protein is CASSEITEAFF.

In this sample, this clonotype turned up many times. The J gene is TRBJ2-3, the V gene TRBV28; D possibly matches TRBD1 or TRBD2 (5 bases each). Trimming shortened V by 8 bases and J by 2 bases, and 17 bases separated the two germline ends. The CDR3 runs to 15 residues. Germline V CDR1 and CDR2: MDHEN, SYDVKM. The CDR3 region is CASSRVGEYTDTQYF. DNA for the CDR3: TGTGCCAGCTCCCGGGTAGGGGAGTACACAGATACGCAGTATTTT.

This clonotype was counted ten times or more. J is TRBJ2-1 and V is TRBV19; D ambiguous. This CDR3 is built from 11 residues. Germline CDR1 LNHDA, CDR2 SQIVND (reference sequence). The germline V and J ends were trimmed by 4 bases and 7 bases, with 5 bases remaining between them. The CDR3 sequence: CASSNRNEQFF. The DNA for the CDR3 is TGTGCCAGTAGTAACAGAAATGAGCAGTTCTTC.

The genes are TRBV5-8 and TRBJ2-5, with unresolved D. Trimming removed 2 bases from V and 2 bases from J, with 10 bases in between. This CDR3 is 14 amino acids long. Per germline, CDR1 SGHTS and CDR2 YDEGEE. CDR3 nucleotides: TGTGCCAGCAGCTTTTTTGGGTGGCAAGAGACCCAGTACTTC. It is translated as CASSFFGWQETQYF. Full variable domain (outside the CDR3, taken from reference TRBV5-8 and TRBJ2-5): EAGVTQSPTHLIKTRGQQATLRCSPISGHTSVYWYQQALGLGLQFLLWYDEGEERNRGNFPPRFSGRQFPNYSSELNVNALELEDSALYLCASSFFGWQETQYFGPGTRLLVL.